These T cell receptor beta chains were read from a single sample in a study of tumor-infiltrating lymphocytes in primary liver carcinoma. TCRdb reanalysed the multiplex PCR reads using MiXCR and keeps one entry per CDR3 protein. The table includes about 120,000 distinct CDR3 sequences, about two thirds detected once. The material sequenced was tumor-adjacent normal liver tissue. The receptors were sampled from a woman aged 55 to 70 with primary liver carcinoma and hepatitis B virus infection. The conserved cysteine and the conserved F or W are not part of the CDR3 here. The order of the fields is V gene, J gene, D gene, CDR3 protein. The D gene is left open where the match is weak.

>TRBV29-1|TRBJ1-1|TRBD1
NIKQGDDTEAF
>TRBV7-9|TRBJ2-1|.
ASSPGQSNNEQF
>TRBV7-9|TRBJ2-5|.
ASSLGQQETQY
>TRBV4-1|TRBJ1-1|.
ASSQAGAVGNIEAF
>TRBV5-4|TRBJ1-1|.
ASSWGPNIVAF
>TRBV29-1|TRBJ2-3|.
SVERTGRNMQY
>TRBV11-2|TRBJ2-7|.
ASTLTRGAREQY
>TRBV4-1|TRBJ1-1|.
ASSQDRRPLNTEAF
>TRBV11-2|TRBJ2-7|.
ASSLLTGVIYKQY
>TRBV4-2|TRBJ2-7|TRBD2
VSSQETSGSWEQY
>TRBV11-2|TRBJ2-7|.
ASSEGGTTSYEQY
>TRBV6-6|TRBJ2-3|.
ASSSAGRYTDTQY
>TRBV6-5|TRBJ2-7|.
ASSYSWGSRSEQY
>TRBV6-6|TRBJ2-2|TRBD2
ASSRMGLVGGQNTGELF
>TRBV11-2|TRBJ2-2|.
ASNLQNNPGLGAGGLF
>TRBV11-2|TRBJ2-2|.
ASSAEYGELF
>TRBV6-5|TRBJ1-1|TRBD1
ASGFDRERPETF
>TRBV6-7|TRBJ1-2|TRBD1
ASNGHRGPTYGYT
>TRBV11-2|TRBJ1-1|.
ASSFKGWGYTEAL
>TRBV12-3/TRBV12-4|TRBJ2-7|.
ASHLAGFYEQY
>TRBV28|TRBJ1-1|.
ASSLFGMNTEAF
>TRBV29-1|TRBJ1-1|.
SVAGGSGTEAF
>TRBV4-2|TRBJ2-1|.
VSSQVGFADNEQF
>TRBV11-2|TRBJ2-3|.
ASSLAIRKEGTDTQY
>TRBV29-1|TRBJ2-5|.
SVGGIGAWETQY
>TRBV5-1|TRBJ2-6|TRBD1
ANSLGQVISGANVLT
>TRBV5-4|TRBJ2-5|TRBD2
ASTLAAGGKETQY
>TRBV11-1|TRBJ2-6|.
ARSLPSGANVLT
>TRBV4-2|TRBJ2-2|.
ASSQVVAATGGLF
>TRBV6-2/TRBV6-3|TRBJ2-1|TRBD2
ASSFRTSVRIYNEQF
>TRBV25-1|TRBJ2-7|.
ASSSPELDSIYEQY
>TRBV6-1|TRBJ1-1|.
VSSENRMNTEAL
>TRBV11-2|TRBJ2-1|.
VSSLDQQGKVYIEQF
>TRBV9|TRBJ2-7|TRBD2
ASSIGTSGKETQY
>TRBV29-1|TRBJ1-5|TRBD1
SVSDRAGTQPQH
>TRBV12-3/TRBV12-4|TRBJ2-7|.
ASSSGKTPLRVAY
>TRBV11-2|TRBJ2-1|.
ASSLGGSLLNEQL
>TRBV11-3|TRBJ2-1|.
ASSPGSGSGEQF
>TRBV6-1|TRBJ2-5|TRBD2
ASSVLAGGLGLETQY
>TRBV6-5|TRBJ1-1|TRBD1
ASRGIGGVAF
>TRBV29-1|TRBJ2-7|TRBD2
GIEPSGTYEQY
>TRBV29-1|TRBJ2-6|TRBD1
SVEAPPGTGDTGVTVLT
>TRBV11-2|TRBJ2-1|.
ASSLDGSRNERF
>TRBV12-3/TRBV12-4|TRBJ1-1|TRBD1
ASNRRTGGNTETI
>TRBV11-3|TRBJ2-2|TRBD2
VSSLGRLAGNAGERF
>TRBV4-2|TRBJ1-3|.
ACSQGGRSGNTIY
>TRBV15|TRBJ2-2|.
ATSRGPRGAGELF
>TRBV6-1|TRBJ2-2|.
ASATAFTGELF
>TRBV2|TRBJ2-3|.
ASSEKQGRRNTDTQY